This is a list of T cell receptor beta chains from one sample in a study of T cells in Graves' hyperthyroidism and ophthalmopathy. MiXCR was run by TCRdb on the multiplex PCR reads, yielding one entry per CDR3 protein. The sample has a few hundred thousand distinct CDR3 sequences; over 15% are singletons. The specimen was blood. These receptors all come from a woman aged 18-29 years with Graves' hyperthyroidism. The CDR3 runs from the conserved cysteine through the conserved F or W. The order of the fields is J gene, D gene, V gene, clone size, CDR3 protein, CDR3 DNA. The D gene is left open where the match is weak. Clone size is stated in some rows and not others, as once, few, many or a class when expanded.

j_gene: TRBJ1-1
d_gene: -
v_gene: TRBV12-3/TRBV12-4
abundance: many
CDR3aa: CASSLPNRVTEAFF
CDR3nt: TGTGCCAGCAGTCTACCCAACAGGGTTACTGAAGCTTTCTTT

j_gene: TRBJ1-1
d_gene: -
v_gene: TRBV5-1
abundance: many
CDR3aa: CASSLTAGSDSEAFF
CDR3nt: TGCGCCAGCAGCTTGACGGCAGGTTCGGATAGTGAAGCTTTCTTT

j_gene: TRBJ1-3
d_gene: -
v_gene: TRBV12-3/TRBV12-4
abundance: many
CDR3aa: CASSLEEGNTIYF
CDR3nt: TGTGCCAGCAGTTTAGAAGAGGGAAACACCATATATTTT

j_gene: TRBJ2-7
d_gene: -
v_gene: TRBV7-3
abundance: -
CDR3aa: CASSPSPGRPYEQYF
CDR3nt: TGTGCCAGCAGCCCCTCACCGGGCCGACCCTACGAGCAGTACTTC

j_gene: TRBJ1-2
d_gene: TRBD1
v_gene: TRBV6-5
abundance: many
CDR3aa: CAGQTGVKYGYTF
CDR3nt: TGTGCCGGCCAGACAGGGGTAAAGTATGGCTACACCTTC

j_gene: TRBJ1-1
d_gene: -
v_gene: TRBV13
abundance: many
CDR3aa: CAGSALQGRNTEAFF
CDR3nt: TGTGCCGGATCGGCCCTACAGGGCAGGAACACTGAAGCTTTCTTT

j_gene: TRBJ1-1
d_gene: -
v_gene: TRBV2
abundance: -
CDR3aa: CASSEAAEITEAFF
CDR3nt: TGTGCCAGCAGTGAAGCGGCGGAGATCACTGAAGCTTTCTTT

j_gene: TRBJ2-2
d_gene: -
v_gene: TRBV12-3/TRBV12-4
abundance: -
CDR3aa: CARSLVGMPGELFF
CDR3nt: TGTGCCAGAAGTTTAGTCGGCATGCCTGGGGAGCTGTTTTTT

j_gene: TRBJ2-2
d_gene: TRBD2
v_gene: TRBV30
abundance: many
CDR3aa: CAWEFRGGEELFF
CDR3nt: TGTGCCTGGGAATTTCGCGGGGGGGAGGAGCTGTTTTTT

j_gene: TRBJ1-1
d_gene: -
v_gene: TRBV7-9
abundance: many
CDR3aa: CASRMGGMNTEAFF
CDR3nt: TGTGCCAGCAGGATGGGGGGGATGAACACTGAAGCTTTCTTT

j_gene: TRBJ1-1
d_gene: TRBD1
v_gene: TRBV19
abundance: -
CDR3aa: CASSPGQGPTEAFF
CDR3nt: TGTGCCAGTAGTCCGGGACAGGGGCCCACTGAAGCTTTCTTT

j_gene: TRBJ2-7
d_gene: -
v_gene: TRBV4-1
abundance: few
CDR3aa: CASSQGTADEQYF
CDR3nt: TGCGCCAGCAGCCAAGGGACAGCCGATGAGCAGTACTTC

j_gene: TRBJ1-2
d_gene: -
v_gene: TRBV12-3/TRBV12-4
abundance: many
CDR3aa: CASNRQFANYGYTF
CDR3nt: TGTGCCAGCAATCGACAGTTTGCTAACTATGGCTACACCTTC

j_gene: TRBJ1-1
d_gene: -
v_gene: TRBV11-1
abundance: many
CDR3aa: CASSEGWRGSGVNTEAFF
CDR3nt: TGTGCCAGCAGTGAGGGTTGGAGAGGGTCGGGGGTGAACACTGAAGCTTTCTTT

j_gene: TRBJ1-2
d_gene: TRBD1
v_gene: TRBV9
abundance: many
CDR3aa: CASSPNPGQRGYTF
CDR3nt: TGTGCCAGCAGTCCTAACCCGGGACAGCGAGGCTACACCTTC

j_gene: TRBJ1-2
d_gene: -
v_gene: TRBV30
abundance: few
CDR3aa: CAWSVGLLGTF
CDR3nt: TGTGCCTGGAGTGTGGGGCTCCTGGGCACCTTC

j_gene: TRBJ1-1
d_gene: -
v_gene: TRBV7-3
abundance: many
CDR3aa: CASSPGDRLNTEAFF
CDR3nt: TGTGCCAGCAGCCCAGGCGACAGATTGAACACTGAAGCTTTCTTT

j_gene: TRBJ1-2
d_gene: -
v_gene: TRBV10-3
abundance: many
CDR3aa: CAISADGGANYGYTF
CDR3nt: TGTGCCATCAGTGCTGACGGAGGAGCTAACTATGGCTACACCTTC

j_gene: TRBJ2-5
d_gene: -
v_gene: TRBV6-1
abundance: many
CDR3aa: CASSPGGPGETQYF
CDR3nt: TGTGCCAGCAGCCCCGGGGGGCCGGGAGAGACCCAGTACTTC

j_gene: TRBJ1-2
d_gene: -
v_gene: TRBV28
abundance: many
CDR3aa: CAPSEPAVNYGYTF
CDR3nt: TGTGCCCCATCAGAACCGGCAGTTAACTATGGCTACACCTTC

j_gene: TRBJ1-5
d_gene: -
v_gene: TRBV7-2
abundance: -
CDR3aa: CASRTRGEPQHF
CDR3nt: TGTGCCAGCAGGACCAGGGGTGAGCCCCAGCATTTT

j_gene: TRBJ1-5
d_gene: TRBD1
v_gene: TRBV19
abundance: -
CDR3aa: CASSIWAGGQPQHF
CDR3nt: TGTGCCAGTAGTATTTGGGCAGGGGGCCAGCCCCAGCATTTT

j_gene: TRBJ2-2
d_gene: -
v_gene: TRBV19
abundance: many
CDR3aa: CASSLPPSWENTGELFF
CDR3nt: TGTGCCAGTAGCCTCCCTCCTTCTTGGGAAAACACCGGGGAGCTGTTTTTT

j_gene: TRBJ2-5
d_gene: -
v_gene: TRBV11-2
abundance: -
CDR3aa: CASSPQAEETQYF
CDR3nt: TGTGCCAGCAGCCCACAAGCGGAAGAGACCCAGTACTTC

j_gene: TRBJ1-1
d_gene: -
v_gene: TRBV10-3
abundance: -
CDR3aa: CAIGTTPNTEAFF
CDR3nt: TGTGCCATCGGAACTACACCGAACACTGAAGCTTTCTTT

j_gene: TRBJ2-5
d_gene: -
v_gene: TRBV19
abundance: many
CDR3aa: CASSIGSRNRGETQYF
CDR3nt: TGTGCCAGTAGTATAGGATCCAGAAACAGAGGAGAGACCCAGTACTTC

j_gene: TRBJ1-1
d_gene: -
v_gene: TRBV18
abundance: many
CDR3aa: CASSPPAGNTEAFF
CDR3nt: TGTGCCAGCTCACCACCTGCAGGCAACACTGAAGCTTTCTTT

j_gene: TRBJ1-5
d_gene: -
v_gene: TRBV6-1
abundance: -
CDR3aa: CASSTTDSGTQPQHF
CDR3nt: TGTGCCAGCAGTACGACGGACAGTGGAACACAGCCCCAGCATTTT

j_gene: TRBJ2-7
d_gene: TRBD1
v_gene: TRBV12-3/TRBV12-4
abundance: many
CDR3aa: CASLKQGALLVEQYF
CDR3nt: TGTGCCAGCCTAAAACAGGGGGCGTTGCTAGTCGAGCAGTACTTC

j_gene: TRBJ1-2
d_gene: TRBD1
v_gene: TRBV3-1
abundance: -
CDR3aa: CASSQDPGGRYGYTF
CDR3nt: TGTGCCAGCAGCCAAGACCCAGGGGGCAGGTATGGCTACACCTTC

j_gene: TRBJ1-2
d_gene: TRBD1
v_gene: TRBV15
abundance: few
CDR3aa: CATSRDEGVGGDGYGYTF
CDR3nt: TGTGCCACCAGCAGAGATGAGGGCGTAGGGGGCGACGGCTATGGCTACACCTTC

j_gene: TRBJ1-1
d_gene: TRBD1
v_gene: TRBV6-5
abundance: many
CDR3aa: CASSTDRDTEAFF
CDR3nt: TGTGCCAGCAGCACGGACAGGGACACTGAAGCTTTCTTT

j_gene: TRBJ2-2
d_gene: TRBD1
v_gene: TRBV7-3
abundance: many
CDR3aa: CASSLTQTGTGELFF
CDR3nt: TGTGCCAGCAGCTTGACCCAGACAGGGACCGGGGAGCTGTTTTTT

j_gene: TRBJ2-7
d_gene: -
v_gene: TRBV5-1
abundance: many
CDR3aa: CASSLSLPGAEQYF
CDR3nt: TGCGCCAGCAGCTTATCACTCCCTGGTGCCGAGCAGTACTTC

j_gene: TRBJ2-2
d_gene: -
v_gene: TRBV10-1
abundance: many
CDR3aa: CASSPRPGELFF
CDR3nt: TGCGCCAGCAGCCCTCGGCCCGGGGAGCTGTTTTTT

j_gene: TRBJ2-5
d_gene: -
v_gene: TRBV20-1
abundance: many
CDR3aa: CSASTFLTQETQYF
CDR3nt: TGCAGTGCTAGCACCTTTCTTACCCAAGAGACCCAGTACTTC